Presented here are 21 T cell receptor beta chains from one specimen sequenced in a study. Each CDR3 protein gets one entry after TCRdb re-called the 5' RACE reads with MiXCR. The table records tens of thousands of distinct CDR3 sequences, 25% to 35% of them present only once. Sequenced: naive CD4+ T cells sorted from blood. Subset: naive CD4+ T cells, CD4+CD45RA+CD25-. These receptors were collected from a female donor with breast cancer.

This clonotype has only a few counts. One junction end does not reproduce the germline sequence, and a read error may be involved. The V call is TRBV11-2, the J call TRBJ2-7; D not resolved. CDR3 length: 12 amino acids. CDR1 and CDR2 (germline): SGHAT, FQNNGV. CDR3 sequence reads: CASGLDAYEQYF. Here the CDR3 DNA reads TGTGCCAGCGGCTTAGACGCCTACGAGCAGTACTTC.

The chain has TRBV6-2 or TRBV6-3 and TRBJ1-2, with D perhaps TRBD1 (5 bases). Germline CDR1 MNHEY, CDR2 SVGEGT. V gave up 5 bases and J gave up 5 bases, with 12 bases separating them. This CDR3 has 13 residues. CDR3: CASSPGPLYGYTF. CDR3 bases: TGTGCCAGCAGTCCGGGACCGCTATATGGCTACACCTTC.

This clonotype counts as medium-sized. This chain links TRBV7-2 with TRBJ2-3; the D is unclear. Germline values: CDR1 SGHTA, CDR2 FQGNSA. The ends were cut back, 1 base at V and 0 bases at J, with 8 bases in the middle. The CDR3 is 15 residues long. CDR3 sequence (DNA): TGTGCCAGCAGCTTAGTCGCAGGAAGCACAGATACGCAGTATTTT. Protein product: CASSLVAGSTDTQYF.

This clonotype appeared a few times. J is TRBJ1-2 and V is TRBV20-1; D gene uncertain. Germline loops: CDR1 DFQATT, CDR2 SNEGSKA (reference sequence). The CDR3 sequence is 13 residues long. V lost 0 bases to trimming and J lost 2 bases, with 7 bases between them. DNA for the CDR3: TGCAGTGCTAGAGACGGGTTCAACTATGGCTACACCTTC. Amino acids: CSARDGFNYGYTF.

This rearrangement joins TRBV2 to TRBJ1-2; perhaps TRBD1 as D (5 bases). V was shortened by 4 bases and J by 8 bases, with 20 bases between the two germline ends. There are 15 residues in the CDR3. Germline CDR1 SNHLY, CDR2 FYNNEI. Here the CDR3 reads CASSGQRGPPSGYTF. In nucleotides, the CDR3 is TGTGCCAGCAGTGGTCAAAGGGGCCCCCCTTCAGGCTACACCTTC.

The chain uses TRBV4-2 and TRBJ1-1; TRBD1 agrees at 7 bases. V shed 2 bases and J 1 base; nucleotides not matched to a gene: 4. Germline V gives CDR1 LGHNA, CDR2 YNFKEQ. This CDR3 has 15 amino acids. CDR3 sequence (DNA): TGTGCCAGCAGCCAAACCCGGGACAGGAACACTGAAGCTTTCTTT. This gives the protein CASSQTRDRNTEAFF.

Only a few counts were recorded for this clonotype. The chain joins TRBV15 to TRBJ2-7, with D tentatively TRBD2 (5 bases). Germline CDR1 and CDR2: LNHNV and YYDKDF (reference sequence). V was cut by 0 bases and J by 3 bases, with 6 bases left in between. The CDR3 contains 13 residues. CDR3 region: CATSRDRDYEQYF. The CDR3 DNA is TGTGCCACCAGCAGAGATCGGGACTACGAGCAGTACTTC.

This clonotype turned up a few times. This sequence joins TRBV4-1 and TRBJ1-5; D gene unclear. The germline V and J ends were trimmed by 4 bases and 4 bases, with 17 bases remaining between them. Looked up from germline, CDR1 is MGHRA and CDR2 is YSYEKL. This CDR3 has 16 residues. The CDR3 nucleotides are TGCGCCAGCAGCCCTCGGACTGTCGGGGATAATCAGCCCCAGCATTTT. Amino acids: CASSPRTVGDNQPQHF.

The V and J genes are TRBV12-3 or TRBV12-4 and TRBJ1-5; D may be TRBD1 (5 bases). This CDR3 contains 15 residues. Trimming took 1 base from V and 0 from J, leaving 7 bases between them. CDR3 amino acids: CASSLGQLSNQPQHF. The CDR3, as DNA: TGTGCCAGCAGTTTAGGACAGCTTAGCAATCAGCCCCAGCATTTT.

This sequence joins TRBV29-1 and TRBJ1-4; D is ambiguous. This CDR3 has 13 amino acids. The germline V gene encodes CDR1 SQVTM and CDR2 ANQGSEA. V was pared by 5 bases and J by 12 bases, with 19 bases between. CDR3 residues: CSVSEPSNGELFF. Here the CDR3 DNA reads TGCAGCGTTTCCGAGCCTTCAAATGGAGAACTGTTTTTT.

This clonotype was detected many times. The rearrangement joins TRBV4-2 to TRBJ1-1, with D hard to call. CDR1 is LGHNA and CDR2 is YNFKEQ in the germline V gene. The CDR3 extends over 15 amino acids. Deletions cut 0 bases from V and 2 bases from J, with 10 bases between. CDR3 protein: CASSQDPFTNTEAFF. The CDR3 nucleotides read TGTGCCAGCAGCCAAGACCCCTTTACCAACACTGAAGCTTTCTTT.

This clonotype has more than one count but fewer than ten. This CDR3 reads CSARETEQGTEAFF. The CDR3 DNA follows: TGCAGTGCTAGAGAGACAGAGCAGGGTACTGAAGCTTTCTTT. This chain joins TRBV20-1 and TRBJ1-1; tentatively, D is TRBD1 (5 bases). The CDR3 extends over 14 amino acids. Deletions cut 0 bases from V and 5 bases from J, with 13 bases between. Germline values: CDR1 DFQATT, CDR2 SNEGSKA (reference sequence).

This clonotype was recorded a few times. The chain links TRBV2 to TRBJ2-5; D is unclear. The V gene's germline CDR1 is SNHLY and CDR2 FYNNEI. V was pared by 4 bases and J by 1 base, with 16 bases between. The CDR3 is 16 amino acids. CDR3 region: CASSVKDGRSQETQYF. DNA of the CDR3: TGTGCCAGCAGTGTGAAGGACGGACGATCCCAAGAGACCCAGTACTTC.

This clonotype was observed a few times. DNA of the CDR3: TGTGCCAGCAGTGAAATGGTGGGAGTTCCACAAGAGACCCAGTACTTC. As protein: CASSEMVGVPQETQYF. This chain uses TRBV6-1 with TRBJ2-5; tentative D call: TRBD2 (5 bases). Germline CDR1 and CDR2: MNHNS and SASEGT. V lost 2 bases, J lost 2 bases, and 15 bases lay in between. This CDR3 region has 16 residues.

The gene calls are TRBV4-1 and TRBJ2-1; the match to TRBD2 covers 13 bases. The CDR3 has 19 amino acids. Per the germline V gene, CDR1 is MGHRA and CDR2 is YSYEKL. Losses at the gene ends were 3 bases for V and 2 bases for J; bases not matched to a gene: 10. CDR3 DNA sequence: TGCGCCAGCAGCCACCCCAAACTAGCGGGGGGGCCGACCTACAATGAGCAGTTCTTC. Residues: CASSHPKLAGGPTYNEQFF.

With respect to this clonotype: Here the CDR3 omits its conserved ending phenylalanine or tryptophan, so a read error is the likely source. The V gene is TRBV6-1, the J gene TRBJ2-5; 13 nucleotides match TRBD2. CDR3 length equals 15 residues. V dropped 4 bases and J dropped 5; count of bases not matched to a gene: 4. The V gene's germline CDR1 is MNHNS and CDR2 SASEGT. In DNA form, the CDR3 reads TGTGCCAGCAGTGTTGAGACTAGCGGGAGGGAGACCCAGTACCTC. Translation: CASSVETSGRETQYL.

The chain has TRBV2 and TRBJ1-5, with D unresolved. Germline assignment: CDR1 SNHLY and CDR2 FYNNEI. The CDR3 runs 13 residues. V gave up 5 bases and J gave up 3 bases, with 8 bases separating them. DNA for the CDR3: TGTGCCAGCAGTTTCAGCCTCAATCAGCCCCAGCATTTT. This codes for CASSFSLNQPQHF. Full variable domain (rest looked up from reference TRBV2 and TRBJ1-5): EPEVTQTPSHQVTQMGQEVILRCVPISNHLYFYWYRQILGQKVEFLVSFYNNEISEKSEIFDDQFSVERPDGSNFTLKIRSTKLEDSAMYFCASSFSLNQPQHFGDGTRLSIL.

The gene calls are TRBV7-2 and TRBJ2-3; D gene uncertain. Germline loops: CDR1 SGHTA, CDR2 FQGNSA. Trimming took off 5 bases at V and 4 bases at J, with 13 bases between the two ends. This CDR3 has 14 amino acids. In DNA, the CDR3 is TGTGCCAGCAGCCAAACCGGGTCAGCAGATACGCAGTATTTT. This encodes CASSQTGSADTQYF.

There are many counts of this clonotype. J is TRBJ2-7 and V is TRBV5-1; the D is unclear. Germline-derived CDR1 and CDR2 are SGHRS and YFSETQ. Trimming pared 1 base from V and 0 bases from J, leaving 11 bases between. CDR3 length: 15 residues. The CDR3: CASSLRAQSSYEQYF. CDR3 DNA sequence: TGCGCCAGCAGCTTGCGTGCCCAGAGCTCCTACGAGCAGTACTTC.

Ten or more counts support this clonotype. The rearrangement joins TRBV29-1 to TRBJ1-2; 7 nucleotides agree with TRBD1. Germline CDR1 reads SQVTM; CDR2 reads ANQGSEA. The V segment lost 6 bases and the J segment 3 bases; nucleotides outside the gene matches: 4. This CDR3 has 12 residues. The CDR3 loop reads CSVVTGDYGYTF. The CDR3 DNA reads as TGCAGCGTCGTAACAGGGGACTATGGCTACACCTTC.

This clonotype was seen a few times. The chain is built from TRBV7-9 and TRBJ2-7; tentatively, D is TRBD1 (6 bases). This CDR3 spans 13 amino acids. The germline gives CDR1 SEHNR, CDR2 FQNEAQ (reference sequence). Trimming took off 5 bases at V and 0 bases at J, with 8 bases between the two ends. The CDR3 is CASSMDSSYEQYF. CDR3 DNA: TGTGCCAGCAGCATGGACAGCTCCTACGAGCAGTACTTC.